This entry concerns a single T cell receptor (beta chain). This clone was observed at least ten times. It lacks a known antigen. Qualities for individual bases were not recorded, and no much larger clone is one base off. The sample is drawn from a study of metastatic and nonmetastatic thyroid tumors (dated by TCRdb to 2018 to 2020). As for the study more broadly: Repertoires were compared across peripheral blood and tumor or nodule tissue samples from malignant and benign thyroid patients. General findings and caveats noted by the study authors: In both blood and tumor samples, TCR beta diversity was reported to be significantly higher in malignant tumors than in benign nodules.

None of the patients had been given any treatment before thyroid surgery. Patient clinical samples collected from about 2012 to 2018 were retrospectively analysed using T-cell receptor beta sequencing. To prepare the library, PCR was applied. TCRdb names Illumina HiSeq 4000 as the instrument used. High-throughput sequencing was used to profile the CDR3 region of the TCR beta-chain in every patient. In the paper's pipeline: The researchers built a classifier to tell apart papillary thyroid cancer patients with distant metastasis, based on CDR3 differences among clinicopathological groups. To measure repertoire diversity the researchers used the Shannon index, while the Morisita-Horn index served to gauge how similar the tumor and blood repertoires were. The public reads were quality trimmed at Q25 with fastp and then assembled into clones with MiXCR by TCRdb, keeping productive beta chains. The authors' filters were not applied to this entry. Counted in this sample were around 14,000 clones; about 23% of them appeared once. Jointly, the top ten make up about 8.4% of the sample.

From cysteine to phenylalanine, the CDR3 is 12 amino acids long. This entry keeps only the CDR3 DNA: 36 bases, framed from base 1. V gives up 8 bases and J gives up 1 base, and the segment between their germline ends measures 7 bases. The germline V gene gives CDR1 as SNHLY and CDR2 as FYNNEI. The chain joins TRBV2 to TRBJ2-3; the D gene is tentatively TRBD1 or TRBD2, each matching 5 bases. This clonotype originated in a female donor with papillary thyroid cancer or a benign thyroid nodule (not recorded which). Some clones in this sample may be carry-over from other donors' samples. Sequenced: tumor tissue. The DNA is TGTGCCAGCTTGGGACGCACAGATACGCAGTATTTT. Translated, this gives CASLGRTDTQYF.